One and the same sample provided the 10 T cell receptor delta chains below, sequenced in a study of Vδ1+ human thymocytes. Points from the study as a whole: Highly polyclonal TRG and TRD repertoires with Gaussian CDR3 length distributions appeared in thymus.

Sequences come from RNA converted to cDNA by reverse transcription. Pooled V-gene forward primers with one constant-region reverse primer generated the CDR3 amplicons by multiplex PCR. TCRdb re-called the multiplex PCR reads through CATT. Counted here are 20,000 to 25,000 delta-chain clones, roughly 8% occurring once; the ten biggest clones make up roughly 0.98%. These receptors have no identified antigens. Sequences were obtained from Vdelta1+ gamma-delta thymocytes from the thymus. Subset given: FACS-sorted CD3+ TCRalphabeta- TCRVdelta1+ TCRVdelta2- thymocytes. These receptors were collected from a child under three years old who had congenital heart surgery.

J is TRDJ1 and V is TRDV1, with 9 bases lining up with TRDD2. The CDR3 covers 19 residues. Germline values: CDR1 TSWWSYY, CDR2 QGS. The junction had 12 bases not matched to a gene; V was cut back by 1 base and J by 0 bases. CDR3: CALGEPTFLRVGDTDKLIF. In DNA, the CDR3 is TGTGCTCTTGGGGAACCCACCTTCCTACGAGTTGGGGACACCGATAAACTCATCTTT.

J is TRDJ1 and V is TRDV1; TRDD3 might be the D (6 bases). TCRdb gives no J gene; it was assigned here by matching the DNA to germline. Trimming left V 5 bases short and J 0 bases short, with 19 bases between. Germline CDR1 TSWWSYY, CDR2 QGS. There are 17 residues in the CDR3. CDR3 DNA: TGTGCTCTTGGGAATCCCCGTCGGGGGACCTACACCGATAAACTCATCTTT. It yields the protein CALGNPRRGTYTDKLIF.

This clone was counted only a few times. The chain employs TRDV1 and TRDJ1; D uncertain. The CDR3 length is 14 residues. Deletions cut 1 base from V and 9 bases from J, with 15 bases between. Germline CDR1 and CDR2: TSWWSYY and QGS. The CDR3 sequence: CALGEPEVAGELIF. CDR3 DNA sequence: TGTGCTCTTGGGGAACCAGAAGTCGCCGGGGAACTCATCTTT.

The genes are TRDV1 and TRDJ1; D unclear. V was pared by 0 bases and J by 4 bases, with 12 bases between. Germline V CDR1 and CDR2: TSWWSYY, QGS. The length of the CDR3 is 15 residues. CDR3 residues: CALGELELTCDKLIF. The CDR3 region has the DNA TGTGCTCTTGGGGAACTAGAATTGACTTGCGATAAACTCATCTTT.

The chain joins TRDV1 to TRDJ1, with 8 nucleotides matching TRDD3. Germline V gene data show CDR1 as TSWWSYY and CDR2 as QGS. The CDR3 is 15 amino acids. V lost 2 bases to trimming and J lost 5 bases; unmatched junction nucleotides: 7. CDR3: CALGEYHGDTDKLIF. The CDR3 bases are TGTGCTCTTGGGGAATACCACGGGGATACTGATAAACTCATCTTT.

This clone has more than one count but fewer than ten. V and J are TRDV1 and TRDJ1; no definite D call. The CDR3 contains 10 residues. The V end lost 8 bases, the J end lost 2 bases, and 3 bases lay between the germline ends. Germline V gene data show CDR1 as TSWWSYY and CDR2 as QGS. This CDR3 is CALRTDKLIF. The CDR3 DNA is TGTGCTCTTCGGACCGATAAACTCATCTTT.

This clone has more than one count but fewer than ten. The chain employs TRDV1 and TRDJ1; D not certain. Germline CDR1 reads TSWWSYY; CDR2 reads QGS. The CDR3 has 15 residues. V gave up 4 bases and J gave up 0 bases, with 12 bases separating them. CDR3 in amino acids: CALGGPYPYTDKLIF. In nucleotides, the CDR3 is TGTGCTCTTGGGGGCCCGTACCCGTACACCGATAAACTCATCTTT.

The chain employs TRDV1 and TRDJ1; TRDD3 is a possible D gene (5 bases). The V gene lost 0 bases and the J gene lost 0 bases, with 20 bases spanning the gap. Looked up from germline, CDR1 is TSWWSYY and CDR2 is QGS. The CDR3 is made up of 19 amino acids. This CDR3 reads CALGELRVSIPPYTDKLIF. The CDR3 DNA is TGTGCTCTTGGGGAACTCCGGGTTTCGATACCCCCGTACACCGATAAACTCATCTTT.

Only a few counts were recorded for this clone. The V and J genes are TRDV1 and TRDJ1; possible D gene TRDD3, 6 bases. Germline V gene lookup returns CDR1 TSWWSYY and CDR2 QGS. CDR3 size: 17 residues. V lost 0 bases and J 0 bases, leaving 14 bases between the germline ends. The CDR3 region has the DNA TGTGCTCTTGGGGAACTGGGCGGGGATCCGTACACCGATAAACTCATCTTT. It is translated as CALGELGGDPYTDKLIF.

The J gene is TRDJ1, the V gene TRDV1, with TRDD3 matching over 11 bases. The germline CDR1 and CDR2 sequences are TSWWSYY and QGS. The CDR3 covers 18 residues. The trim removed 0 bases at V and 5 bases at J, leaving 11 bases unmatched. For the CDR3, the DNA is TGTGCTCTTGGGGAACTCGGTGTCCTGTACTGGGGGATAGATAAACTCATCTTT. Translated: CALGELGVLYWGIDKLIF.